The rows below give T cell receptor beta chains drawn from one sample of a study of identical twins. TCRdb passed the 5' RACE reads through MiXCR, listing each CDR3 protein once. The sample has some 500,000 distinct CDR3 sequences, roughly an eighth seen once. The same sample was also used in a study of yellow fever vaccine responses in identical twins.

The material sequenced was CD4+ T cells sorted from blood. The source is a woman aged 18-30 years in good health. CDR3s include the opening cysteine and the closing phenylalanine or tryptophan. A D gene is named only where the DNA matches it firmly. The size of a clone is reported for some rows only, either as once, few or many, or as a class for expanded clones.

D gene: TRBD1
V gene: TRBV29-1
J gene: TRBJ1-2
clone size: .
CDR3 protein: CSVATGSDGYTF
CDR3 DNA: TGCAGCGTCGCGACAGGGTCTGATGGCTACACCTTC

D gene: .
V gene: TRBV21-1
J gene: TRBJ2-7
clone size: .
CDR3 protein: CASSKRSAGAYEQYF
CDR3 DNA: TGTGCCAGCAGCAAACGATCGGCGGGAGCGTACGAGCAGTACTTC

D gene: .
V gene: TRBV5-6
J gene: TRBJ2-2
clone size: .
CDR3 protein: CASSFGRPGPGELFF
CDR3 DNA: TGTGCCAGCAGCTTTGGCCGCCCGGGCCCCGGGGAGCTGTTTTTT

D gene: .
V gene: TRBV7-2
J gene: TRBJ1-6
clone size: .
CDR3 protein: CASSLPPRRNIGSPLHF
CDR3 DNA: TGTGCCAGCAGCTTACCCCCGAGACGTAATATCGGCTCACCCCTCCACTTT

D gene: .
V gene: TRBV2
J gene: TRBJ2-3
clone size: .
CDR3 protein: CASSESSSPLYPTQYF
CDR3 DNA: TGTGCCAGCAGTGAATCTTCCTCGCCCCTCTATCCTACGCAGTATTTT

D gene: .
V gene: TRBV29-1
J gene: TRBJ2-1
clone size: .
CDR3 protein: CSVETRSYNEQFF
CDR3 DNA: TGCAGCGTTGAGACGCGATCCTACAATGAGCAGTTCTTC

D gene: .
V gene: TRBV18
J gene: TRBJ1-2
clone size: .
CDR3 protein: CASSPRKGTGPYGYTF
CDR3 DNA: TGTGCCAGCTCACCAAGAAAGGGCACAGGACCCTATGGCTACACCTTC

D gene: .
V gene: TRBV12-3/TRBV12-4
J gene: TRBJ2-5
clone size: .
CDR3 protein: CAISTRGGAGGLSETQYF
CDR3 DNA: TGTGCCATCAGTACAAGAGGTGGCGCAGGGGGGCTAAGTGAGACCCAGTACTTC

D gene: .
V gene: TRBV3-1
J gene: TRBJ2-7
clone size: .
CDR3 protein: CASSLLKYEQYF
CDR3 DNA: TGTGCCAGCAGCCTCCTCAAGTACGAGCAGTACTTC

D gene: TRBD1
V gene: TRBV20-1
J gene: TRBJ1-1
clone size: few
CDR3 protein: CSASIAGGYTEAFF
CDR3 DNA: TGCAGTGCTAGTATCGCAGGGGGCTACACTGAAGCTTTCTTT

D gene: .
V gene: TRBV7-9
J gene: TRBJ2-3
clone size: .
CDR3 protein: CASSLAGTQTQYF
CDR3 DNA: TGTGCCAGCAGCTTAGCTGGGACCCAAACGCAGTATTTT

D gene: .
V gene: TRBV7-9
J gene: TRBJ2-6
clone size: few
CDR3 protein: CASSSNRKSGANVLTF
CDR3 DNA: TGTGCCAGCAGCTCGAACAGGAAATCTGGGGCCAACGTCCTGACTTTC

D gene: .
V gene: TRBV20-1
J gene: TRBJ2-7
clone size: once
CDR3 protein: CSARDLDEQYF
CDR3 DNA: TGCAGTGCTAGAGATCTTGACGAGCAGTACTTC

D gene: TRBD1
V gene: TRBV4-1
J gene: TRBJ2-6
clone size: few
CDR3 protein: CASSQERQGLGSGANVLTF
CDR3 DNA: TGCGCCAGCAGCCAGGAGAGACAGGGTTTAGGATCTGGGGCCAACGTCCTGACTTTC

D gene: .
V gene: TRBV19
J gene: TRBJ2-1
clone size: .
CDR3 protein: CASSSLGPHEQFF
CDR3 DNA: TGTGCCAGTAGCTCACTAGGGCCCCATGAGCAGTTCTTC

D gene: .
V gene: TRBV29-1
J gene: TRBJ1-1
clone size: many
CDR3 protein: CSVASANTEAFF
CDR3 DNA: TGCAGCGTTGCGTCAGCAAACACTGAAGCTTTCTTT

D gene: TRBD1
V gene: TRBV9
J gene: TRBJ2-2
clone size: .
CDR3 protein: CASSVDRGRSGELFF
CDR3 DNA: TGTGCCAGCAGCGTGGACAGGGGGCGTTCCGGGGAGCTGTTTTTT

D gene: TRBD2
V gene: TRBV20-1
J gene: TRBJ2-1
clone size: many
CDR3 protein: CSAKGTGGLYNEQFF
CDR3 DNA: TGCAGTGCTAAGGGAACGGGAGGGCTCTACAATGAGCAGTTCTTC

D gene: TRBD2
V gene: TRBV7-9
J gene: TRBJ2-1
clone size: many
CDR3 protein: CASSYSGGGDEQFF
CDR3 DNA: TGTGCCAGCAGCTATAGCGGGGGCGGGGATGAGCAGTTCTTC

D gene: TRBD1
V gene: TRBV14
J gene: TRBJ2-6
clone size: few
CDR3 protein: CASRGTGRHVLTF
CDR3 DNA: TGTGCCAGCAGGGGGACAGGGCGGCACGTCCTGACTTTC

D gene: TRBD1
V gene: TRBV5-6
J gene: TRBJ2-1
clone size: many
CDR3 protein: CASSGTGSRINNEQFF
CDR3 DNA: TGTGCCAGCAGCGGGACAGGGAGTCGGATTAACAATGAGCAGTTCTTC

D gene: TRBD1
V gene: TRBV12-3/TRBV12-4
J gene: TRBJ2-1
clone size: many
CDR3 protein: CASRNPGQGMNEQFF
CDR3 DNA: TGTGCCAGCAGGAACCCGGGACAGGGGATGAATGAGCAGTTCTTC

D gene: TRBD2
V gene: TRBV6-2/TRBV6-3
J gene: TRBJ2-4
clone size: .
CDR3 protein: CASSSQRGDIQYF
CDR3 DNA: TGTGCCAGCAGTTCTCAGCGGGGGGACATTCAGTACTTC

D gene: .
V gene: TRBV12-3/TRBV12-4
J gene: TRBJ1-6
clone size: many
CDR3 protein: CASSLDKSPLHF
CDR3 DNA: TGTGCCAGCAGTTTGGACAAATCACCCCTCCACTTT

D gene: TRBD1
V gene: TRBV6-1
J gene: TRBJ2-7
clone size: few
CDR3 protein: CASREWGTGDYEQYF
CDR3 DNA: TGTGCCAGCAGGGAGTGGGGGACAGGGGACTACGAGCAGTACTTC

D gene: .
V gene: TRBV2
J gene: TRBJ2-7
clone size: .
CDR3 protein: CASRKTGGPYEQYF
CDR3 DNA: TGTGCCAGCAGAAAAACCGGGGGTCCTTACGAGCAGTACTTC

D gene: .
V gene: TRBV20-1
J gene: TRBJ2-3
clone size: few
CDR3 protein: CSVGEYTQYF
CDR3 DNA: TGCAGTGTGGGGGAATATACGCAGTATTTT

D gene: .
V gene: TRBV20-1
J gene: TRBJ2-7
clone size: few
CDR3 protein: CSAGRESEQYF
CDR3 DNA: TGCAGTGCCGGGCGGGAAAGCGAGCAGTACTTC

D gene: TRBD1
V gene: TRBV11-1
J gene: TRBJ2-2
clone size: few
CDR3 protein: CASSRDRTQTGELFF
CDR3 DNA: TGTGCCAGCAGCCGGGACAGAACACAGACCGGGGAGCTGTTTTTT

D gene: .
V gene: TRBV2
J gene: TRBJ1-6
clone size: many
CDR3 protein: CASSVDRNSPLHF
CDR3 DNA: TGTGCCAGCAGTGTAGACAGAAATTCACCCCTCCACTTT

D gene: .
V gene: TRBV4-3
J gene: TRBJ1-2
clone size: few
CDR3 protein: CASSQEGGFNYGYTF
CDR3 DNA: TGCGCCAGCAGCCAGGAAGGGGGTTTCAACTATGGCTACACCTTC

D gene: TRBD2
V gene: TRBV3-1
J gene: TRBJ2-7
clone size: .
CDR3 protein: CASSQGTWGQRGGGEQYF
CDR3 DNA: TGTGCCAGCAGCCAAGGGACCTGGGGGCAGCGGGGGGGCGGAGAGCAGTACTTC

D gene: .
V gene: TRBV2
J gene: TRBJ2-2
clone size: .
CDR3 protein: CASSEALPGNTGELFF
CDR3 DNA: TGTGCCAGCAGTGAAGCGCTTCCAGGGAACACCGGGGAGCTGTTTTTT

D gene: TRBD2
V gene: TRBV11-2
J gene: TRBJ2-7
clone size: few
CDR3 protein: CASNLVAGVYEQYF
CDR3 DNA: TGTGCCAGCAACCTGGTGGCGGGAGTCTACGAGCAGTACTTC

D gene: .
V gene: TRBV4-3
J gene: TRBJ2-1
clone size: few
CDR3 protein: CASSQDRVIVDEQFF
CDR3 DNA: TGCGCCAGCAGCCAAGATAGGGTAATCGTCGATGAGCAGTTCTTC